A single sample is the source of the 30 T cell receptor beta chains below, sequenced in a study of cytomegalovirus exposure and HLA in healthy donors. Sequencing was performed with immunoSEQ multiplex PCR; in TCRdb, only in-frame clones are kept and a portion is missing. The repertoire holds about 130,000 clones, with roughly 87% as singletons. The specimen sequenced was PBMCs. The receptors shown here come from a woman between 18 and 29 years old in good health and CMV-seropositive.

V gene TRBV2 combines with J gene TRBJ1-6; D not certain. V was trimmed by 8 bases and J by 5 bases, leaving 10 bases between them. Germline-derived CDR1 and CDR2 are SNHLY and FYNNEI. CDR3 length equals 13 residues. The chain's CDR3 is CASQTENNSPLHF. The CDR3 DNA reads TGTGCCAGCCAGACGGAGAATAATTCACCCCTCCACTTT.

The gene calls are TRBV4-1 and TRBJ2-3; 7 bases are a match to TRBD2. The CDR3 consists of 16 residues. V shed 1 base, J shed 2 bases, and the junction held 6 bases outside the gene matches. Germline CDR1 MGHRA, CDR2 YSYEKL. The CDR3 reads CASSQGGTTITDTQYF. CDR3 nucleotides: TGCGCCAGCAGCCAAGGCGGGACTACAATCACAGATACGCAGTATTTT.

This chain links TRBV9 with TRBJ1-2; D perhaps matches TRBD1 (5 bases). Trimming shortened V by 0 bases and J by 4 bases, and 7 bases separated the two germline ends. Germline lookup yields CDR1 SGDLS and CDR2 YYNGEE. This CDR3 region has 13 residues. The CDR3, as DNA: TGTGCCAGCAGCGTAGCTCAGGGCTATGGCTACACCTTC. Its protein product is CASSVAQGYGYTF.

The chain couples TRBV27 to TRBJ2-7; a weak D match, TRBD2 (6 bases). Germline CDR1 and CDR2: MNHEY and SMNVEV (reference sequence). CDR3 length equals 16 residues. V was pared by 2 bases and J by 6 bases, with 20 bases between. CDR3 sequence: CASSLGRPGGNAEQYF. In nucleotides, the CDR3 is TGTGCCAGCAGTTTAGGCCGCCCCGGGGGTAACGCCGAGCAGTACTTC.

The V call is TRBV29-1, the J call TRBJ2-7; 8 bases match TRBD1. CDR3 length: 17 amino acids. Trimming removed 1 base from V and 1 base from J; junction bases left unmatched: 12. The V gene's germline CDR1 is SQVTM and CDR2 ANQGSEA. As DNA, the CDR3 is TGCAGCGTTGAAGGGGGAAGCGAGACAGGGGTATCCTACGAGCAGTACTTC. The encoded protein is CSVEGGSETGVSYEQYF.

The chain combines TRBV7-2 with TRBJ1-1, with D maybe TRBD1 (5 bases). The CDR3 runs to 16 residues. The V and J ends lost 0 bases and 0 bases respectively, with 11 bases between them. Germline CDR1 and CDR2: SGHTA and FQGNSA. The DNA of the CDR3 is TGTGCCAGCAGCTTAGCAACGACAGCCATGAACACTGAAGCTTTCTTT. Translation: CASSLATTAMNTEAFF.

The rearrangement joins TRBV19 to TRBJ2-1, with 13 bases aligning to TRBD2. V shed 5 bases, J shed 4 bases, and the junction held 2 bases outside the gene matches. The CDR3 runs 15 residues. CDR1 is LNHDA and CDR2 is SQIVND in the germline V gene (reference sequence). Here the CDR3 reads CASSELAGGYNEQFF. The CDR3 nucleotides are TGTGCCAGTAGTGAACTAGCGGGGGGGTACAATGAGCAGTTCTTC.

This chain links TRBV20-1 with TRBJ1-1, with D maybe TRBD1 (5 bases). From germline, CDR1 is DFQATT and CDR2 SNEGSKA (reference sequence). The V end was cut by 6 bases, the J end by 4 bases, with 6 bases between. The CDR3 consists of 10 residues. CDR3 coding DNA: TGCAGTGCCAGGGTCACTGAAGCTTTCTTT. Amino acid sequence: CSARVTEAFF.

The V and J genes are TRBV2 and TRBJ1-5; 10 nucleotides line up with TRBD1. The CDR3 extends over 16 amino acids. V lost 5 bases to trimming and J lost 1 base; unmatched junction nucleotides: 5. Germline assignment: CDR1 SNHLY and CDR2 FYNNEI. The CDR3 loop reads CASSPRDRGSNQPQHF. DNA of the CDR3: TGTGCCAGCAGTCCCCGGGACAGGGGAAGCAATCAGCCCCAGCATTTT.

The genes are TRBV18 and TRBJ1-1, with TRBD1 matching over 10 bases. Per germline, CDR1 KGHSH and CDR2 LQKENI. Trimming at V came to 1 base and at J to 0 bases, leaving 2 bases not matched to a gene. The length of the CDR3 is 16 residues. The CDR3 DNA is TGTGCCAGCTCACCACGGACAGGGGGGCTGAACACTGAAGCTTTCTTT. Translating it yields CASSPRTGGLNTEAFF.

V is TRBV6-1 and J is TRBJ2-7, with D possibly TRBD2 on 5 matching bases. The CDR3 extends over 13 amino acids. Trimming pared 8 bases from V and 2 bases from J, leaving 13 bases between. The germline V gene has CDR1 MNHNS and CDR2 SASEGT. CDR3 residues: CASSHRETYEQYF. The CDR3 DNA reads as TGTGCCAGCTCGCATAGGGAGACCTACGAGCAGTACTTC.

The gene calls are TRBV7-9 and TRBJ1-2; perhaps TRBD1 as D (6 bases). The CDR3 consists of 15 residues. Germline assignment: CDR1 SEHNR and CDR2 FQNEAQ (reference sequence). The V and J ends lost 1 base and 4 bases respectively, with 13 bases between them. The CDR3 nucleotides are TGTGCCAGCAGCTTAGGGGCAGGGGATATCTATGGCTACACCTTC. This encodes CASSLGAGDIYGYTF.

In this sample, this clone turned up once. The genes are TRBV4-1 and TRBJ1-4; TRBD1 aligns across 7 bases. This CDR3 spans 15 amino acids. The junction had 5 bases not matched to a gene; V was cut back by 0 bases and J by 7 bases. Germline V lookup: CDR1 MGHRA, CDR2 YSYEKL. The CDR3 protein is CASSQEIGTAEKLFF. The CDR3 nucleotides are TGCGCCAGCAGCCAAGAGATCGGGACAGCTGAAAAACTGTTTTTT.

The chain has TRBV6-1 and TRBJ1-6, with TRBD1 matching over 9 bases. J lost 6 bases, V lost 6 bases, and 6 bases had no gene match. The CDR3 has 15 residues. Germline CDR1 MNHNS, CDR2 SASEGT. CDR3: CASSPGTGTNSPLHF. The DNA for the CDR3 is TGTGCCAGCAGCCCCGGGACAGGGACTAATTCACCCCTCCACTTT.

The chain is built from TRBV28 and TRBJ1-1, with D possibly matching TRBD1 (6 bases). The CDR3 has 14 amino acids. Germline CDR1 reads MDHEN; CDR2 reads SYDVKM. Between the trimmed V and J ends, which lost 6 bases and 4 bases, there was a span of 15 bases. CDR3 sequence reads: CASRLDSTFTEAFF. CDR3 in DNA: TGTGCCAGCAGGCTGGACAGTACGTTCACTGAAGCTTTCTTT.

The CDR3 region is CASSYRVGANVLTF. CDR3 bases: TGTGCCAGCAGCTACAGGGTTGGGGCCAACGTCCTGACTTTC. The J gene is TRBJ2-6, the V gene TRBV5-4; possibly TRBD1 for D (6 bases). Trimming removed 3 bases from V and 3 bases from J, with 7 bases in between. Germline V gene lookup returns CDR1 SGHNT and CDR2 YYREEE (reference sequence). CDR3 length equals 14 residues. Using reference TRBV5-4 and TRBJ2-6 for the parts outside the CDR3, the full variable domain is ETGVTQSPTHLIKTRGQQVTLRCSSQSGHNTVSWYQQALGQGPQFIFQYYREEENGRGNFPPRFSGLQFPNYSSELNVNALELDDSALYLCASSYRVGANVLTFGAGSRLTVL.

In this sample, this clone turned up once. In DNA, the CDR3 is TGTGCCAGCAGTTGGGGCAGAGCGAGTGAAGCTTTCTTT. This gives the protein CASSWGRASEAFF. This chain connects TRBV27 to TRBJ1-1, with D perhaps matching TRBD1 (5 bases). Germline CDR1 and CDR2: MNHEY and SMNVEV (reference sequence). The V and J ends lost 4 bases and 7 bases respectively, with 13 bases between them. The CDR3 contains 13 residues.

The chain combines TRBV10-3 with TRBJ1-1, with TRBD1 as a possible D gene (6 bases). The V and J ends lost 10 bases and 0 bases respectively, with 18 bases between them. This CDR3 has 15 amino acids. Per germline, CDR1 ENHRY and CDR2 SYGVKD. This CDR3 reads CATTQGWGLNTEAFF. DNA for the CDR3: TGTGCCACGACACAGGGATGGGGCTTGAACACTGAAGCTTTCTTT.

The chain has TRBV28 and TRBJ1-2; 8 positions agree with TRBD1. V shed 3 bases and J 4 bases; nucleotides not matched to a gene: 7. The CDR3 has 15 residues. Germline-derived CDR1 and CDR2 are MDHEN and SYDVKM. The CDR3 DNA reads TGTGCCAGCAGTTTCTTCAAGGACAGGGCCTATGGCTACACCTTC. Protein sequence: CASSFFKDRAYGYTF.

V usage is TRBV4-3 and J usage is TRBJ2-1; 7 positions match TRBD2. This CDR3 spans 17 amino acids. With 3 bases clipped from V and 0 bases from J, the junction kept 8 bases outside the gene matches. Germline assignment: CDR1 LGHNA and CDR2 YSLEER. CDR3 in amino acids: CASSQDPPGGSYNEQFF. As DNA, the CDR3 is TGCGCCAGCAGCCAGGATCCGCCGGGGGGCTCCTACAATGAGCAGTTCTTC.

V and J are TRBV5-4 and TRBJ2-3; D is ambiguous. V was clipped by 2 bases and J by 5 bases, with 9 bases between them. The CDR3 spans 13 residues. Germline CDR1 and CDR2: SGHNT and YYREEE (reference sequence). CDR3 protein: CASSFGQEDTQYF. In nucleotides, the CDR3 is TGTGCCAGCAGCTTCGGCCAGGAAGATACGCAGTATTTT.

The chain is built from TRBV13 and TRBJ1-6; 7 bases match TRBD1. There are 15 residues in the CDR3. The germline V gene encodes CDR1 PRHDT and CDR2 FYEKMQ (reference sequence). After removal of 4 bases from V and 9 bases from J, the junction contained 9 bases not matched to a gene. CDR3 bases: TGTGCCAGCAGCTCCAAGGGGGCCCTCCTTTCACCCCTCCACTTT. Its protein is CASSSKGALLSPLHF.

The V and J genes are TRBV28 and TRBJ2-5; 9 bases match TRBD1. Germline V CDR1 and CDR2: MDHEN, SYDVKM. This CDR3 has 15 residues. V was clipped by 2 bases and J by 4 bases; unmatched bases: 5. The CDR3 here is CASSLGGQGRETQYF. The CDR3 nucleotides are TGTGCCAGCAGTTTAGGGGGACAGGGACGAGAGACCCAGTACTTC.

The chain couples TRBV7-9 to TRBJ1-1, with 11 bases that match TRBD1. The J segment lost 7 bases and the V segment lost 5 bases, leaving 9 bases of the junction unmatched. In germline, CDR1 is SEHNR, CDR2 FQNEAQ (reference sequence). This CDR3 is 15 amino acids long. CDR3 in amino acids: CASSTGQGAEVEAFF. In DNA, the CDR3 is TGTGCCAGCAGCACCGGACAGGGGGCGGAGGTTGAAGCTTTCTTT.

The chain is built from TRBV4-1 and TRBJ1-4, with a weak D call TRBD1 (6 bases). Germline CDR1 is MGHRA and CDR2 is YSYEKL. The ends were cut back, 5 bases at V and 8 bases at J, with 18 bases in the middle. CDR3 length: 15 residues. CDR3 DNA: TGCGCCAGCAGCTTAACGGGGGGCCCAAACGAAAAACTGTTTTTT. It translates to CASSLTGGPNEKLFF.

In DNA form, the CDR3 reads TGTGCCAGCAGTGACTACAGCGCCCTAGGGACTGAAGCTTTCTTT. Residues: CASSDYSALGTEAFF. The chain carries TRBV28 and TRBJ1-1; D is undetermined. CDR3 length: 15 amino acids. Germline values: CDR1 MDHEN, CDR2 SYDVKM. V lost 5 bases, J lost 5 bases, and 18 bases lay in between.

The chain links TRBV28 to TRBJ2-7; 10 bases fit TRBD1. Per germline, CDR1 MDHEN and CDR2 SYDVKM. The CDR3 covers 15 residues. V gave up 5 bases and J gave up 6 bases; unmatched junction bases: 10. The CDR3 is CASSPTGQGMGEQYF. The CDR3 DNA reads TGTGCCAGCAGTCCGACGGGACAGGGGATGGGCGAGCAGTACTTC.

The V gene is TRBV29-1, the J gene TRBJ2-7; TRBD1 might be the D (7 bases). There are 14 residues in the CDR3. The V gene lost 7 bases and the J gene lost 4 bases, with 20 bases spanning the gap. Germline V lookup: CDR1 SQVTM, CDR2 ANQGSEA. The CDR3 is CSALTGEVRYEQYF. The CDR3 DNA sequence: TGCAGCGCCCTAACAGGGGAGGTGAGGTACGAGCAGTACTTC.

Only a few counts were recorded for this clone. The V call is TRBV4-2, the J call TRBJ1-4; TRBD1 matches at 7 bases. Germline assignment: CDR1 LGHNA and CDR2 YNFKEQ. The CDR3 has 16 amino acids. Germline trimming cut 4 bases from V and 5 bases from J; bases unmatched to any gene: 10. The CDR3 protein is CASSRQEAGGNEKLFF. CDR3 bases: TGTGCCAGCAGCCGACAAGAGGCAGGGGGGAATGAAAAACTGTTTTTT.

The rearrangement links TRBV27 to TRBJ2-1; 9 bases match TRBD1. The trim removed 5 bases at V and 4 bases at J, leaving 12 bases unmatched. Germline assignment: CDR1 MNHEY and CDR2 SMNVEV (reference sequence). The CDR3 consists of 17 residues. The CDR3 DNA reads TGTGCCAGCAGTCCCACCCTGAGACAGGGGGGGTACAATGAGCAGTTCTTC. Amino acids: CASSPTLRQGGYNEQFF.